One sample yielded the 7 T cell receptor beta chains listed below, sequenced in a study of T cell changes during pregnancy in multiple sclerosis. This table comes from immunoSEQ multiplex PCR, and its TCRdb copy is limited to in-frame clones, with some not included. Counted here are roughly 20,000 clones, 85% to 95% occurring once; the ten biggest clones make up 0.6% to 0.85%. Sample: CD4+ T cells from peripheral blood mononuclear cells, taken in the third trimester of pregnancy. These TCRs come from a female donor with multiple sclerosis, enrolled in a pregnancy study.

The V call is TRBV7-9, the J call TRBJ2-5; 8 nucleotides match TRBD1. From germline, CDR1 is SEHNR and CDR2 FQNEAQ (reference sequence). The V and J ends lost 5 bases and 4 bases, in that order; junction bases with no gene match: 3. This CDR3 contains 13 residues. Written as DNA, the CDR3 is TGTGCCAGCAGCCGTACAGGGGGAGAGACCCAGTACTTC. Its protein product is CASSRTGGETQYF.

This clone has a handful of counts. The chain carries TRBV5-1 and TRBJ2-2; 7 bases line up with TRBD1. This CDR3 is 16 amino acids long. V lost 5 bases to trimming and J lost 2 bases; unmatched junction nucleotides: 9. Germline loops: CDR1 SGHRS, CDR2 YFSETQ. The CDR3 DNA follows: TGCGCCAGCAGGCGAGCAGGGGGTGAAAACACCGGGGAGCTGTTTTTT. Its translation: CASRRAGGENTGELFF.

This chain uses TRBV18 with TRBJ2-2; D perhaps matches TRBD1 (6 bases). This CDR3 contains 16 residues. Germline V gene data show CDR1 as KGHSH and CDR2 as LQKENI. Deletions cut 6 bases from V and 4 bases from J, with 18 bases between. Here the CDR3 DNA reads TGTGCCAGCTCCCCCAATCAGGGGTCGGGCACCGGGGAGCTGTTTTTT. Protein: CASSPNQGSGTGELFF. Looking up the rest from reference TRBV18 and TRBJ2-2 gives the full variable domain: NAGVMQNPRHLVRRRGQEARLRCSPMKGHSHVYWYRQLPEEGLKFMVYLQKENIIDESGMPKERFSAEFPKEGPSILRIQQVVRGDSAAYFCASSPNQGSGTGELFFGEGSRLTVL.

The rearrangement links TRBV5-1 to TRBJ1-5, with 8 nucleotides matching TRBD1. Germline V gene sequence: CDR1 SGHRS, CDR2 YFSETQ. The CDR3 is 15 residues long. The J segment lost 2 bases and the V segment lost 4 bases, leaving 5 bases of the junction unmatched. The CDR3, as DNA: TGCGCCAGCAGCACCGGACAGGGAGGCAATCAGCCCCAGCATTTT. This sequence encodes CASSTGQGGNQPQHF.

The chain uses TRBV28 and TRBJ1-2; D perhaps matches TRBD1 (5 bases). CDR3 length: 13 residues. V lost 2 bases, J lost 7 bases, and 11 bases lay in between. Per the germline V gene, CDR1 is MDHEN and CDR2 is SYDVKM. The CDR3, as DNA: TGTGCCAGCAGTTTACAGGGTAGTGCTGGCTACACCTTC. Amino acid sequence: CASSLQGSAGYTF.

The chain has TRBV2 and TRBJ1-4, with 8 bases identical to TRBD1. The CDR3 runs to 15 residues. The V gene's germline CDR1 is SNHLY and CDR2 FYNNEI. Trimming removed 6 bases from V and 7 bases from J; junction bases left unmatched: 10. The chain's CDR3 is CASSSEGRGLEKLFF. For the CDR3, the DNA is TGTGCCAGCAGCAGTGAAGGCAGGGGGCTTGAAAAACTGTTTTTT.

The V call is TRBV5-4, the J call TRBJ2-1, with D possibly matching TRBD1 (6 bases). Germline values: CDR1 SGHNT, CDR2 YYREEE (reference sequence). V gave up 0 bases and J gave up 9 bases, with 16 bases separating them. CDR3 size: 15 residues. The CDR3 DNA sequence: TGTGCCAGCAGCTTGGCCAGGGGCTCCCGGGGTGAGCAGTTCTTC. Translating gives CASSLARGSRGEQFF. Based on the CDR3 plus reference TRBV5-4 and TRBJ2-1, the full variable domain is ETGVTQSPTHLIKTRGQQVTLRCSSQSGHNTVSWYQQALGQGPQFIFQYYREEENGRGNFPPRFSGLQFPNYSSELNVNALELDDSALYLCASSLARGSRGEQFFGPGTRLTVL.